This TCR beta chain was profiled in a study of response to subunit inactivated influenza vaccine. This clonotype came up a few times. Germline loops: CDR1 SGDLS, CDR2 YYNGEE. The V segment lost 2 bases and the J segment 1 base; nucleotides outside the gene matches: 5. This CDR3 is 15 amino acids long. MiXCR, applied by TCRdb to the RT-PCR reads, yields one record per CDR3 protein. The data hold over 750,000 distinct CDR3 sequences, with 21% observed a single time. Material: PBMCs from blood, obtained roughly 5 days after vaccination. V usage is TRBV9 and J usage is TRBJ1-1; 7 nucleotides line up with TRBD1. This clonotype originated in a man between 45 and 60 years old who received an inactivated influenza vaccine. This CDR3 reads CASSVSGQKNTEAFF. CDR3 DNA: TGTGCCAGCAGCGTTTCGGGACAGAAGAACACTGAAGCTTTCTTT.